This T cell receptor (beta chain) was retrieved from a study of regulatory T cells in long-lasting Graves disease. Points from the study as a whole: Persistent disease showed a preference for TRBV28, TRBJ1-2 and TRBJ2-5.

The length of the CDR3 is 14 residues. V lost 6 bases and J lost 5, with 20 bases in between. In germline, CDR1 is DFQATT, CDR2 SNEGSKA (reference sequence). The time point: newly diagnosed GD, antithyroid drugs for less than 3 months. PBMCs were the source of the RNA used for TCR sequencing. This clonotype was detected many times. Its antigen is not identified. Assembly of TCR beta libraries relied on iRepertoire HTBI primers together with Arm-PCR of CDR3 regions. From the multiplex PCR reads, TCRdb called clonotypes with MiXCR, one entry per CDR3 protein. Of about 380,000 distinct CDR3 sequences in the sample, around 15% were seen once.

Specimen: peripheral blood mononuclear cells (PBMCs), collected at new diagnosis, from a patient treated with antithyroid drugs. The TCR comes from a female donor with Graves disease. V usage is TRBV20-1 and J usage is TRBJ2-7; perhaps D is TRBD1 or TRBD2 (5 bases each). The CDR3: CSAPRGGVSNEQYF. The DNA for the CDR3 is TGCAGTGCACCCCGTGGGGGAGTCTCGAACGAGCAGTACTTC.